These 16 T cell receptor beta chains originate from one sample sequenced in a study of Ad26.COV2.S vaccination and SARS-CoV-2 variants. As to treatment: roughly 19 received Ad26.COV2.S at low or high dose, single or two shots; roughly five received placebo; per-sample allocation not given. Sample collection was performed on day 63 after the first vaccine or placebo injection. Profiled with immunoSEQ multiplex PCR; TCRdb holds only in-frame clones, not every one. The profile covers more than 300,000 clones, with about 88% appearing a single time and about 10% taken by the ten largest. Sequences were derived from peripheral blood, sampled in a trial of Ad26.COV2.S vaccine versus placebo. These receptors were obtained from a person aged 18-60 years who received the Ad26.COV2.S COVID-19 vaccine or a placebo.

V usage is TRBV4-3 and J usage is TRBJ2-7; 9 nucleotides agree with TRBD2. Germline V lookup: CDR1 LGHNA, CDR2 YSLEER. The CDR3 extends over 15 amino acids. Trimming took 1 base from V and 2 from J; bases not matched to a gene: 3. CDR3 in DNA: TGCGCCAGCAGCCAAGGTGCGGGAGGGGCCTACGAGCAGTACTTC. This codes for CASSQGAGGAYEQYF.

This chain links TRBV7-2 with TRBJ2-5; D remains unclear. The CDR3 contains 13 residues. The germline V gene encodes CDR1 SGHTA and CDR2 FQGNSA. V lost 5 bases, J lost 1 base, and 8 bases lay in between. The chain's CDR3 is CASSRRVQETQYF. The CDR3 coding sequence is TGTGCCAGCAGCCGAAGGGTCCAAGAGACCCAGTACTTC. The whole variable domain, filled in from reference TRBV7-2 and TRBJ2-5, reads GAGVSQSPSNKVTEKGKDVELRCDPISGHTALYWYRQSLGQGLEFLIYFQGNSAPDKSGLPSDRFSAERTGGSVSTLTIQRTQQEDSAVYLCASSRRVQETQYFGPGTRLLVL.

V is TRBV9 and J is TRBJ2-1, with 8 nucleotides matching TRBD2. The junction had 9 bases not matched to a gene; V was cut back by 0 bases and J by 7 bases. The CDR3 contains 16 residues. Germline assignment: CDR1 SGDLS and CDR2 YYNGEE. This CDR3 is CASSVDPAGVANEQFF. The CDR3 DNA sequence: TGTGCCAGCAGCGTAGACCCAGCGGGAGTAGCTAATGAGCAGTTCTTC.

This clone was found once. The J gene is TRBJ2-7, the V gene TRBV27; 9 bases fit TRBD2. V dropped 6 bases and J dropped 5; count of bases not matched to a gene: 5. The CDR3 covers 13 residues. Germline assignment: CDR1 MNHEY and CDR2 SMNVEV (reference sequence). CDR3 sequence (DNA): TGTGCCAGCAGCCCCAGCGGGGGGAACGAGCAGTACTTC. This translates into CASSPSGGNEQYF.

The rearrangement joins TRBV3-1 (or the pseudogene TRBV3-2) to TRBJ2-7, with no clear D. This CDR3 has 13 amino acids. The germline V and J ends were trimmed by 0 bases and 7 bases, with 10 bases remaining between them. Germline loops: CDR1 LGHDT, CDR2 YNNKEL (reference sequence). In DNA form, the CDR3 reads TGTGCCAGCAGCCAAGAATGGGATGGTGAGCAGTACTTC. This translates into CASSQEWDGEQYF.

This chain uses TRBV18 with TRBJ1-5, with D possibly matching TRBD1 (6 bases). The CDR3 totals 14 residues. V lost 6 bases and J 10 bases, leaving 19 bases between the germline ends. Germline-derived CDR1 and CDR2 are KGHSH and LQKENI. The CDR3 nucleotides read TGTGCCAGCTCGCTTGTTCCGACAGGCCGACCCCAGCATTTT. Encoded protein: CASSLVPTGRPQHF. The full variable domain, rest sourced from reference TRBV18 and TRBJ1-5, is NAGVMQNPRHLVRRRGQEARLRCSPMKGHSHVYWYRQLPEEGLKFMVYLQKENIIDESGMPKERFSAEFPKEGPSILRIQQVVRGDSAAYFCASSLVPTGRPQHFGDGTRLSIL.

The chain carries TRBV7-9 and TRBJ1-1, with 11 bases aligning to TRBD1. The junction had 1 base not matched to a gene; V was cut back by 4 bases and J by 3 bases. Germline lookup yields CDR1 SEHNR and CDR2 FQNEAQ (reference sequence). The CDR3 consists of 14 residues. CDR3 DNA: TGTGCCAGCAGCTGGACAGGGGGCTACACTGAAGCTTTCTTT. Translation gives CASSWTGGYTEAFF. The full variable domain, its missing parts supplied by reference TRBV7-9 and TRBJ1-1, is DTGVSQNPRHKITKRGQNVTFRCDPISEHNRLYWYRQTLGQGPEFLTYFQNEAQLEKSRLLSDRFSAERPKGSFSTLEIQRTEQGDSAMYLCASSWTGGYTEAFFGQGTRLTVV.

CDR3 residues: CASSRGGGDTQYF. The CDR3 coding sequence is TGTGCCAGCTCCCGAGGGGGAGGAGATACGCAGTATTTT. The chain uses TRBV28 and TRBJ2-3, with D perhaps assigned TRBD1 or TRBD2 (6 bases each). Germline lookup yields CDR1 MDHEN and CDR2 SYDVKM. Trimming took off 8 bases at V and 5 bases at J, with 14 bases between the two ends. The CDR3 spans 13 residues.

V is TRBV21-1 and J is TRBJ1-1. TRBV21-1 is termed a pseudogene. The CDR3 is made up of 12 amino acids. CDR3 residues: CASSFGGTEAFF. Written as DNA, the CDR3 is TGTGCCAGCAGCTTTGGAGGAACTGAAGCTTTCTTT.

J is TRBJ2-1 and V is TRBV7-8, with D perhaps TRBD1 or TRBD2 (6 bases each). Trimming removed 4 bases at V and 8 bases at J, with 18 bases between. The CDR3 is made up of 15 amino acids. The germline V gene has CDR1 SGHVS and CDR2 FQNEAQ. The CDR3 loop is CASSSPMGGIDEQFF. CDR3 DNA sequence: TGTGCCAGCAGCTCGCCGATGGGGGGCATCGATGAGCAGTTCTTC.

This rearrangement joins TRBV10-2 to TRBJ1-5; unclear D gene. Germline lookup yields CDR1 WSHSY and CDR2 SAAADI. The CDR3 consists of 15 residues. Trimming took off 2 bases at V and 5 bases at J, with 13 bases between the two ends. CDR3 nucleotides: TGCGCCAGCAGTGAGACAGCAAGGTTTGATCAGCCCCAGCATTTT. It encodes CASSETARFDQPQHF.

The rearrangement uses TRBV3-1 (or the pseudogene TRBV3-2) and TRBJ2-5, with 11 bases aligning to TRBD1. Trimming cost V 1 base and J 3 bases; bases outside gene matches: 7. The germline CDR1 and CDR2 sequences are LGHDT and YNNKEL (reference sequence). The CDR3 extends over 17 amino acids. The CDR3 protein is CASSQVGGQGAEETQYF. CDR3 bases: TGTGCCAGCAGCCAAGTAGGAGGACAGGGGGCAGAAGAGACCCAGTACTTC.

V usage is TRBV28 and J usage is TRBJ2-1; TRBD2 matches 10 bases. V was pared by 2 bases and J by 8 bases, with 3 bases of the junction left unmatched. CDR1 and CDR2 (germline): MDHEN, SYDVKM. CDR3 size: 14 residues. CDR3 sequence (DNA): TGTGCCAGCAGTTTAGGAGCGGGAGGGGATGAGCAGTTCTTC. It encodes CASSLGAGGDEQFF.

The rearrangement uses TRBV4-3 and TRBJ1-1; no definite D call. The CDR3 covers 15 residues. In germline, CDR1 is LGHNA, CDR2 YSLEER. Trimming left V 0 bases short and J 0 bases short, with 8 bases between. CDR3 nucleotides: TGCGCCAGCAGCCAAGACCCGGGAGTGAACACTGAAGCTTTCTTT. The encoded protein is CASSQDPGVNTEAFF.

This clone was seen just once. The chain joins TRBV21-1 to TRBJ2-1; the DNA was not used to check the table's D call, TRBD1. TRBV21-1 is a listed pseudogene. This CDR3 has 17 residues. CDR3: CASSKAIRDRGSNEQFF. CDR3 bases: TGTGCCAGCAGCAAAGCTATAAGGGACAGGGGAAGCAATGAGCAGTTCTTC.

V and J are TRBV7-2 and TRBJ2-5; 12 nucleotides align to TRBD1. Germline values: CDR1 SGHTA, CDR2 FQGNSA. CDR3 size: 16 residues. The ends lost 5 bases at V and 5 bases at J; junction bases unmatched: 9. In nucleotides, the CDR3 is TGTGCCAGCAGCCATTCCGGGACAGGGGGCCGGGAGACCCAGTACTTC. Amino acid sequence: CASSHSGTGGRETQYF. Full variable domain (missing parts from reference TRBV7-2 and TRBJ2-5): GAGVSQSPSNKVTEKGKDVELRCDPISGHTALYWYRQSLGQGLEFLIYFQGNSAPDKSGLPSDRFSAERTGGSVSTLTIQRTQQEDSAVYLCASSHSGTGGRETQYFGPGTRLLVL.